This TCR beta chain was profiled in a study of blood T cell repertoires in COVID-19 (dated by TCRdb to 2018 to 2021). Notes on the research overall: Samples covering the acute and convalescent phases of COVID-19 were provided by collaborators in the United States, Italy and Spain. Nearly every sample came with metadata listing a de-identified subject ID, COVID-19 status, age in years and sex. The repertoires were made available in a free public database intended to serve as a resource for research on the immune response to SARS-CoV-2. Where HLA class I and class II types were available, the types were taken from metadata supplied by the sample provider, not from assay-based typing. The prospective study material was composed of cDNA or gDNA derived from T cells, B-cell-depleted T cells, or PBMCs. The samples were drawn from two sources: the first 160 participants of the ongoing ImmuneRACE study, and 1,200 or so subjects contributed by 6 global collaborators. Subjects who had been exposed to COVID-19, were actively infected with it, or had recovered from it provided the deeply sampled blood TCRbeta repertoires that made up the dataset.

Inclusive of the bounding cysteine and phenylalanine, the CDR3 is 16 residues long. The entry retains the CDR3 DNA only, 48 bases that are in frame from base 1. CDR1 and CDR2, looked up from the germline V gene, are SNHLY and FYNNEI. The germline V and J ends show losses of 7 bases and 4 bases respectively, and no gene match explains 12 bases of the junction. With respect to this clone: No cognate antigen has been identified for it. It has no much larger one-base neighbor in the sample; base qualities were not kept.

The paper's findings and limits, for the study overall: The amount of clinical and demographic metadata varied by source and participant and was provided uncurated.

TCRbeta CDR3 regions were amplified from genomic DNA using the immunoSEQ Assay, a bias-controlled multiplex PCR. Under the source paper's analysis protocol: Nucleated cell counts per sample were estimated from amplification of reference gene primers within the assay. To quantify the absolute abundance of each unique TCRbeta CDR3 rearrangement, sequence reads were collapsed and filtered. Productive Simpson clonality was computed per sample as the square root of Simpson's diversity index over productive rearrangements. The immuneACCESS repertoire file appears here via TCRdb, limited to in-frame rearrangements. These files lack a portion of the clones; in checked studies, under half of the deficit traces to unresolved V genes, and the cause of the others is not known. V, J and clone size are those of that table, while D and trimming were read from the DNA. The sample table shows fewer than 200,000 clones, and roughly 80% are seen once. Under 9.5% of the sample is in the top ten clones.

In the prospective study, participants were about 18 to 89 years old, resided in about two dozen geographic areas of the United States, and were enrolled through a virtual design. Cohort assignment in the prospective study relied on participant-reported clinical history from a screening survey and a study questionnaire. Recovered participants in ImmuneRACE Cohort 3 were defined by two consecutive negative NP/OP PCR tests, clearance by a healthcare professional, or resolution of symptoms. Mobile phlebotomists in the prospective study collected whole blood, serum and a nasopharyngeal or oropharyngeal swab from every participant. Over a roughly two-month period, participants in the prospective study had the option of providing additional blood draws and questionnaires. Prospective study blood samples were shipped either frozen or at room temperature before DNA extraction.

The TCR comes from a man aged 45-65 years who had recovered from COVID-19. This sequence uses TRBV2 and TRBJ2-1; 8 bases in the junction line up with TRBD2. Material for sequencing was PBMCs or T cells enriched from blood (not recorded which). The nucleotide sequence is given as TGTGCCAGCATCCCCGGGGCGGGGGGCCGTTACAATGAGCAGTTCTTC. Its amino acids are CASIPGAGGRYNEQFF.